The 26 T cell receptor beta chains reported below all come from one sample, sequenced in a study of blood T cell repertoires in COVID-19 (dated by TCRdb to 2020 to 2021). Libraries came from the immunoSEQ multiplex PCR assay. Drawn from immuneACCESS, this table holds only the in-frame rearrangements with V and J called that TCRdb kept. Clones are partly lost; checked studies trace under half to an unresolved V gene and leave the rest unexplained. The sample data list fewer than 200,000 clones, and approximately 85% of these were observed just once. The ten largest clones represent roughly 1.2% of the sample. Material: peripheral blood. The receptors were gathered from a man between 60 and 75 years old who had recovered from COVID-19.

This clone was seen only once. This chain uses TRBV6-9 with TRBJ2-5; TRBD2 is a possible D gene (5 bases). The V end was cut by 10 bases, the J end by 5 bases, with 20 bases between. Germline V gene data show CDR1 as MNHGY and CDR2 as SVAAGI. The length of the CDR3 is 14 residues. The CDR3 coding sequence is TGTGCCATCAACACCAAGAGGGTTGAGGAGACCCAGTACTTC. Translated, it gives CAINTKRVEETQYF.

The CDR3 DNA reads as TGTGCCAGCTGCAGGGTGACCCCAGATACGCAGTATTTT. It encodes CASCRVTPDTQYF. This chain joins TRBV2 and TRBJ2-3; a weak D match, TRBD1 (5 bases). V lost 8 bases, J lost 4 bases, and 13 bases lay in between. Germline V gene lookup returns CDR1 SNHLY and CDR2 FYNNEI. CDR3 length: 13 residues.

CDR3 sequence (DNA): TGTGCCTGGAACAGGGTGGCACGTAATTCACCCCTCCACTTT. Its protein product is CAWNRVARNSPLHF. The chain is built from TRBV30 and TRBJ1-6; D is perhaps TRBD1 (6 bases). Per the germline V gene, CDR1 is GTSNPN and CDR2 is SVGIG (reference sequence). This CDR3 contains 14 residues. Trimming left V 4 bases short and J 6 bases short, with 13 bases between.

The chain is built from TRBV2 and TRBJ1-2; 12 bases are shared with TRBD1. J lost 4 bases, V lost 6 bases, and 9 bases had no gene match. Germline V gives CDR1 SNHLY, CDR2 FYNNEI. This CDR3 has 16 residues. The CDR3 protein is CASSKKGQGAFYGYTF. DNA of the CDR3: TGTGCCAGCAGCAAAAAGGGACAGGGGGCGTTCTATGGCTACACCTTC.

This chain links TRBV14 with TRBJ2-7, with TRBD1 matching over 7 bases. The CDR3 has 15 residues. V trimming: 0 bases; J trimming: 7 bases; junction bases outside the gene matches: 9. Germline V gene data show CDR1 as SGHDN and CDR2 as FVKESK. Here the CDR3 DNA reads TGTGCCAGCAGCCAAGATTCAAGGGGGCTGGGTGAGCAGTACTTC. It is translated as CASSQDSRGLGEQYF.

The chain employs TRBV5-4 and TRBJ2-3; 7 bases are a match to TRBD2. The germline gives CDR1 SGHNT, CDR2 YYREEE (reference sequence). CDR3 size: 15 residues. Trimming cost V 3 bases and J 4 bases; bases outside gene matches: 8. As DNA, the CDR3 is TGTGCCAGCAGCTCGACTAGCACCCCAGCAGATACGCAGTATTTT. Translation gives CASSSTSTPADTQYF.

CDR3 region: CAWSNLLQETQYF. CDR3 sequence (DNA): TGTGCCTGGAGTAATTTACTTCAAGAGACCCAGTACTTC. The V call is TRBV30, the J call TRBJ2-5; D is uncertain. The CDR3 is made up of 13 amino acids. Trimming shortened V by 2 bases and J by 2 bases, and 9 bases separated the two germline ends. Per the germline V gene, CDR1 is GTSNPN and CDR2 is SVGIG (reference sequence).

The V gene is TRBV4-2, the J gene TRBJ1-2; the D is unclear. Trimming removed 3 bases from V and 2 bases from J, with 25 bases in between. The CDR3 runs 19 residues. Germline V gene lookup returns CDR1 LGHNA and CDR2 YNFKEQ. The CDR3 spells CASSHPPGVSPTANYGYTF. DNA for the CDR3: TGTGCCAGCAGCCACCCCCCCGGGGTGAGTCCAACCGCCAACTATGGCTACACCTTC.

This clone has only a few counts. The rearrangement joins TRBV25-1 to TRBJ2-7, with D possibly TRBD1 on 5 matching bases. V shed 0 bases and J shed 3 bases, with 12 bases lying between them. The CDR3 runs to 15 residues. Germline-derived CDR1 and CDR2 are MGHDK and SYGVNS. In DNA, the CDR3 is TGTGCCAGCAGTGAATATGGTGGGGCTTTCTACGAGCAGTACTTC. Translating it yields CASSEYGGAFYEQYF.

CDR3 residues: CATREGDTQYF. The CDR3 DNA is TGTGCCACCAGGGAGGGAGATACGCAGTATTTT. The chain carries TRBV24-1 and TRBJ2-3, with TRBD2 as a possible D gene (6 bases). The CDR3 covers 11 residues. CDR1 and CDR2 from the germline V gene are KGHDR and SFDVKD. Trimming removed 7 bases from V and 5 bases from J, with 6 bases in between.

V gene TRBV6-4 combines with J gene TRBJ2-1, with 11 positions matching TRBD1. Germline lookup yields CDR1 MRHNA and CDR2 SNTAGT. V trimming: 4 bases; J trimming: 0 bases; junction bases outside the gene matches: 5. CDR3 length equals 17 residues. CDR3: CASSVYGQGASYNEQFF. In DNA form, the CDR3 reads TGTGCCAGCAGTGTTTACGGACAGGGGGCCTCCTACAATGAGCAGTTCTTC.

The V gene is TRBV30, the J gene TRBJ1-3, with 7 bases aligning to TRBD1. Germline CDR1 GTSNPN, CDR2 SVGIG (reference sequence). This CDR3 has 14 residues. V lost 2 bases to trimming and J lost 2 bases; unmatched junction nucleotides: 3. In DNA form, the CDR3 reads TGTGCCTGGAGTAAGGGGACAGCTGGAAACACCATATATTTT. Translating gives CAWSKGTAGNTIYF.

This chain uses TRBV9 with TRBJ1-1; the match to TRBD1 covers 7 bases. CDR1 and CDR2 from the germline V gene are SGDLS and YYNGEE. This CDR3 is 14 amino acids long. V lost 6 bases, J lost 1 base, and 6 bases stayed unmatched. The CDR3 loop is CASNRGLGNTEAFF. Written as DNA, the CDR3 is TGTGCCAGCAACAGGGGTCTTGGGAACACTGAAGCTTTCTTT.

The chain links TRBV3-1 (or the pseudogene TRBV3-2) to TRBJ2-2; 8 bases are a match to TRBD2. CDR3 length equals 14 residues. Germline CDR1 LGHDT, CDR2 YNNKEL (reference sequence). V gave up 3 bases and J gave up 5 bases; unmatched junction bases: 2. The CDR3 DNA sequence: TGTGCCAGCAGCCAGGCTAGCGGGACCGGGGAGCTGTTTTTT. Translating it yields CASSQASGTGELFF.

The table lists this clone with a count of one. The chain combines TRBV4-3 with TRBJ2-7; no clear D. Trimming left V 2 bases short and J 0 bases short, with 5 bases between. Germline V lookup: CDR1 LGHNA, CDR2 YSLEER. CDR3 length equals 13 residues. CDR3 loop: CASSQQASYEQYF. As DNA, the CDR3 is TGCGCCAGCAGCCAACAGGCCTCCTACGAGCAGTACTTC.

In this sample, this clone turned up a few times. The chain links TRBV11-3 to TRBJ1-1; 11 bases agree with TRBD1. The CDR3 length is 14 residues. Trimming at V came to 4 bases and at J to 3 bases, leaving 1 base not matched to a gene. Germline lookup yields CDR1 SGHNT and CDR2 YENEEA. The CDR3 nucleotides read TGTGCCAGCAGCTCGGGACAGGGGGACACTGAAGCTTTCTTT. Translating it yields CASSSGQGDTEAFF. The full variable domain, in which reference TRBV11-3 and TRBJ1-1 provide the parts outside the CDR3, is EAGVVQSPRYKIIEKKQPVAFWCNPISGHNTLYWYLQNLGQGPELLIRYENEEAVDDSQLPKDRFSAERLKGVDSTLKIQPAELGDSAVYLCASSSGQGDTEAFFGQGTRLTVV.

The chain couples TRBV13 to TRBJ2-2, with D tentatively TRBD1 (6 bases). This CDR3 region has 16 residues. V lost 5 bases and J 6 bases, leaving 19 bases between the germline ends. Germline loops: CDR1 PRHDT, CDR2 FYEKMQ (reference sequence). The CDR3 protein is CASSPRTASIPGELFF. The CDR3 bases are TGTGCCAGCAGCCCCCGGACAGCCTCTATCCCCGGGGAGCTGTTTTTT.

The chain uses TRBV6-6 and TRBJ1-2; no clear D. Trimming took 6 bases from V and 4 from J, leaving 15 bases between them. The CDR3 has 14 amino acids. Per the germline V gene, CDR1 is MNHNY and CDR2 is SVGAGI (reference sequence). In DNA, the CDR3 is TGTGCCAGCAGCGCCTCCGGCGGATCCTATGGCTACACCTTC. Its protein is CASSASGGSYGYTF.

This clone was detected many times. This sequence joins TRBV3-1 (or the pseudogene TRBV3-2) and TRBJ2-2; TRBD1 agrees at 10 bases. The CDR3 has 16 residues. The germline V gene encodes CDR1 LGHDT and CDR2 YNNKEL (reference sequence). With 0 bases clipped from V and 6 bases from J, the junction kept 4 bases outside the gene matches. The chain's CDR3 is CASSQEWDRGPGELFF. CDR3 sequence (DNA): TGTGCCAGCAGCCAAGAATGGGACAGGGGACCCGGGGAGCTGTTTTTT.

V is TRBV11-3 and J is TRBJ2-2, with D perhaps TRBD1 (6 bases). The V end was cut by 6 bases, the J end by 4 bases, with 12 bases between. The CDR3 is made up of 14 amino acids. Per the germline V gene, CDR1 is SGHNT and CDR2 is YENEEA. The DNA of the CDR3 is TGTGCCAGCAGACGCACACAGGGCACCGGGGAGCTGTTTTTT. Protein sequence: CASRRTQGTGELFF.

The chain joins TRBV29-1 to TRBJ1-2; a weak D match, TRBD1 (6 bases). V shed 5 bases and J shed 3 bases, with 10 bases lying between them. CDR1 is SQVTM and CDR2 is ANQGSEA in the germline V gene. CDR3 length: 12 amino acids. The CDR3 region is CSVTSGDYGYTF. The CDR3 coding sequence is TGCAGCGTTACATCAGGGGACTATGGCTACACCTTC.

The chain uses TRBV19 and TRBJ1-3; TRBD1 aligns across 9 bases. This CDR3 is built from 15 residues. Trimming at V came to 5 bases and at J to 4 bases, leaving 6 bases not matched to a gene. Germline CDR1 LNHDA, CDR2 SQIVND (reference sequence). The CDR3 here is CASSPQGATGNTIYF. The DNA of the CDR3 is TGTGCCAGTAGTCCACAGGGGGCGACGGGAAACACCATATATTTT.

The chain is built from TRBV5-1 and TRBJ2-7; possible D gene TRBD1, 6 bases. V shed 2 bases and J shed 5 bases, with 14 bases lying between them. The CDR3 is 14 amino acids. Per the germline V gene, CDR1 is SGHRS and CDR2 is YFSETQ. In DNA form, the CDR3 reads TGCGCCAGCAGCTTTGGTGGGGGCGGCGACGAGCAGTACTTC. Its translation is CASSFGGGGDEQYF. The full variable domain, rest sourced from reference TRBV5-1 and TRBJ2-7, is KAGVTQTPRYLIKTRGQQVTLSCSPISGHRSVSWYQQTPGQGLQFLFEYFSETQRNKGNFPGRFSGRQFSNSRSEMNVSTLELGDSALYLCASSFGGGGDEQYFGPGTRLTVT.

This rearrangement joins TRBV11-2 to TRBJ1-1; D gene unclear. V was pared by 0 bases and J by 4 bases, with 6 bases between. CDR1 and CDR2 (germline): SGHAT, FQNNGV. CDR3 length: 13 amino acids. The CDR3 coding sequence is TGTGCCAGCAGCTTAGATATCAGCACTGAAGCTTTCTTT. Translation: CASSLDISTEAFF.

The chain joins TRBV7-2 to TRBJ1-3; D might be TRBD1 (6 bases). Per the germline V gene, CDR1 is SGHTA and CDR2 is FQGNSA. V lost 5 bases and J lost 0, with 11 bases in between. There are 15 residues in the CDR3. CDR3: CASSLSTGSGNTIYF. The CDR3 DNA reads TGTGCCAGCAGCCTCTCGACAGGCTCTGGAAACACCATATATTTT. Variable domain in full (rest from reference TRBV7-2 and TRBJ1-3): GAGVSQSPSNKVTEKGKDVELRCDPISGHTALYWYRQSLGQGLEFLIYFQGNSAPDKSGLPSDRFSAERTGGSVSTLTIQRTQQEDSAVYLCASSLSTGSGNTIYFGEGSWLTVV.

V gene TRBV7-2 combines with J gene TRBJ2-2; TRBD1 agrees at 10 bases. J lost 3 bases, V lost 6 bases, and 7 bases had no gene match. This CDR3 has 16 residues. Germline V gene lookup returns CDR1 SGHTA and CDR2 FQGNSA. The CDR3, as DNA: TGTGCCAGCAGATTTCGACAGGGGGCACACACCGGGGAGCTGTTTTTT. Translation: CASRFRQGAHTGELFF.